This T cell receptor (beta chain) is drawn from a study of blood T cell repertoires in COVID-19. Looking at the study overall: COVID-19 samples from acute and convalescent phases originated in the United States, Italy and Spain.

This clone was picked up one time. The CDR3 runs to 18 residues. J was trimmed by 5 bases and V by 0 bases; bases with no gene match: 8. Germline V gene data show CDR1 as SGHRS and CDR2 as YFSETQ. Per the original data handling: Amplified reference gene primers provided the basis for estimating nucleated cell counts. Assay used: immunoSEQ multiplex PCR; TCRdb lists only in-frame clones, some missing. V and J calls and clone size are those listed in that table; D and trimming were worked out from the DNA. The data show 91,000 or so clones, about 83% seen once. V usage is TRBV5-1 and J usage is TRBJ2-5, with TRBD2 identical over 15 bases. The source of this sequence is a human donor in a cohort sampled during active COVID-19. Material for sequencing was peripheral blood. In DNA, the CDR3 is TGCGCCAGCAGCTTGGGGACTAGCGGGAGGGCCGATGAGGAGACCCAGTACTTC. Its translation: CASSLGTSGRADEETQYF.